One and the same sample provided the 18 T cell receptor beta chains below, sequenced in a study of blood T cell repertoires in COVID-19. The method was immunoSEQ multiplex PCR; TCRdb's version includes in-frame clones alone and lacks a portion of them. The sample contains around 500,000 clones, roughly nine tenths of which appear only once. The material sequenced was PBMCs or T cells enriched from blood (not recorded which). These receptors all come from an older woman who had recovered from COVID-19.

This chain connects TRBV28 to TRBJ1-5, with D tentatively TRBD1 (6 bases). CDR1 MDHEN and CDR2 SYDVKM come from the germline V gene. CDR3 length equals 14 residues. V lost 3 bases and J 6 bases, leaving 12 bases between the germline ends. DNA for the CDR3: TGTGCCAGCAGTTTGGGGGGGCTTAGTCAGCCCCAGCATTTT. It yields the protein CASSLGGLSQPQHF. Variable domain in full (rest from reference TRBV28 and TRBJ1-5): DVKVTQSSRYLVKRTGEKVFLECVQDMDHENMFWYRQDPGLGLRLIYFSYDVKMKEKGDIPEGYSVSREKKERFSLILESASTNQTSMYLCASSLGGLSQPQHFGDGTRLSIL.

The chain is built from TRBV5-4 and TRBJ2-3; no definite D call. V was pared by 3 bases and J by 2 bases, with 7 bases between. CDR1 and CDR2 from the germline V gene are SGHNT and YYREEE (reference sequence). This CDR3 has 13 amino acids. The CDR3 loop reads CASSSVATDTQYF. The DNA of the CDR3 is TGTGCCAGCAGCTCTGTGGCCACAGATACGCAGTATTTT. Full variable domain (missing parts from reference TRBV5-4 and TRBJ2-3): ETGVTQSPTHLIKTRGQQVTLRCSSQSGHNTVSWYQQALGQGPQFIFQYYREEENGRGNFPPRFSGLQFPNYSSELNVNALELDDSALYLCASSSVATDTQYFGPGTRLTVL.

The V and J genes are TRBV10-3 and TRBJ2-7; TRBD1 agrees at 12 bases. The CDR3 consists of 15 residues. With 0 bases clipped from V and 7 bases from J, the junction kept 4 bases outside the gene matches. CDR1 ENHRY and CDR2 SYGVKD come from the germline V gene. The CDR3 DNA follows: TGTGCCATCAGTGAGTCGGGACAGGGGGCGGGGGAGCAGTACGTC. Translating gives CAISESGQGAGEQYV.

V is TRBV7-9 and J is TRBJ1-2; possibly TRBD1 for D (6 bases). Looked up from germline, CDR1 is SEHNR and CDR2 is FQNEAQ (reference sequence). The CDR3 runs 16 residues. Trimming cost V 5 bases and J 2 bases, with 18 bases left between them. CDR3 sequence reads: CASSAKQGWGNYGYTF. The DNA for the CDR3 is TGTGCCAGCAGCGCGAAACAGGGATGGGGGAACTATGGCTACACCTTC.

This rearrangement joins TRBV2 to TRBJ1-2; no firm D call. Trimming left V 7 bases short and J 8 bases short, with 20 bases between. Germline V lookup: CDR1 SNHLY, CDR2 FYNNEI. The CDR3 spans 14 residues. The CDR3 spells CASNERGADGGYTF. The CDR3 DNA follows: TGTGCCAGCAACGAACGGGGAGCCGACGGGGGCTACACCTTC.

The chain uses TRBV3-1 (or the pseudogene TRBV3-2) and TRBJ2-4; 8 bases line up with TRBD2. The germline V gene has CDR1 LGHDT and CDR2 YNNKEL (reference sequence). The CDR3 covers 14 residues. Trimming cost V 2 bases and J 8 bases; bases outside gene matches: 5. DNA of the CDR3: TGTGCCAGCAGCCAATCGGGGGGGCCGGACATTCAGTACTTC. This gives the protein CASSQSGGPDIQYF.

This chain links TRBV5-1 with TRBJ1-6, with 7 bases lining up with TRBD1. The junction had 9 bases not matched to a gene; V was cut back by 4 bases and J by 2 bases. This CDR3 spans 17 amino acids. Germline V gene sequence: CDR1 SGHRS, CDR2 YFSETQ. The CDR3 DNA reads TGCGCCAGCAGCCTTTCTTACAGGGGACCCTATAATTCACCCCTCCACTTT. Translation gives CASSLSYRGPYNSPLHF.

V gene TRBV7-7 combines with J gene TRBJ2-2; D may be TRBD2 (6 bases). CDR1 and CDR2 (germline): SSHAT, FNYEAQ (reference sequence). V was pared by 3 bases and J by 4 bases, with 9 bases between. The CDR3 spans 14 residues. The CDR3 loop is CASSLQAGTGELFF. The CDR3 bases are TGTGCCAGCAGCTTGCAAGCGGGCACCGGGGAGCTGTTTTTT.

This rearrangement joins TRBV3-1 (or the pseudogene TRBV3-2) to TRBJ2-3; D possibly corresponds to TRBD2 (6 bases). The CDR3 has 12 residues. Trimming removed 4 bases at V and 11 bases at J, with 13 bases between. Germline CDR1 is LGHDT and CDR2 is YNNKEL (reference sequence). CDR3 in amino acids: CASSRGGARQYF. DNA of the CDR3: TGTGCCAGCAGCCGAGGCGGGGCCAGGCAGTATTTT.

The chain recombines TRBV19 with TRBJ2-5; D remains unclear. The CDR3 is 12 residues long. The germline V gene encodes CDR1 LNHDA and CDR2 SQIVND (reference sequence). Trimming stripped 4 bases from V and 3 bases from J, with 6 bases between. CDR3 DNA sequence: TGTGCCAGTAGTACGCCGGAAGAGACCCAGTACTTC. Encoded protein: CASSTPEETQYF.

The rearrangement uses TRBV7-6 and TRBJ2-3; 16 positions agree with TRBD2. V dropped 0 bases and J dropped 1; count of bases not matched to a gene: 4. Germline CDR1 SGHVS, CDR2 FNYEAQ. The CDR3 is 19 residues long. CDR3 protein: CASSLAPGLAGGGTDTQYF. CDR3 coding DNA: TGTGCCAGCAGCTTAGCGCCGGGACTAGCGGGGGGGGGCACAGATACGCAGTATTTT.

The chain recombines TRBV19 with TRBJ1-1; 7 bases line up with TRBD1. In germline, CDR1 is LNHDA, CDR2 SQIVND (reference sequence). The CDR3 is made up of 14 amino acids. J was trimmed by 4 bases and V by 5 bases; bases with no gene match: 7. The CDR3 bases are TGTGCCAGTAGTGAACAGGGGATACCCACTGAAGCTTTCTTT. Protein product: CASSEQGIPTEAFF.

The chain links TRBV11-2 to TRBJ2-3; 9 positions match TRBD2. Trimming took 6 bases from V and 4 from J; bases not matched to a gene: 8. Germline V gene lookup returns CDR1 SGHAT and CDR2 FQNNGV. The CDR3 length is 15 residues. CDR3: CASSLGGGAADTQYF. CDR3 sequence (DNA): TGTGCCAGCAGTTTGGGCGGGGGGGCAGCAGATACGCAGTATTTT.

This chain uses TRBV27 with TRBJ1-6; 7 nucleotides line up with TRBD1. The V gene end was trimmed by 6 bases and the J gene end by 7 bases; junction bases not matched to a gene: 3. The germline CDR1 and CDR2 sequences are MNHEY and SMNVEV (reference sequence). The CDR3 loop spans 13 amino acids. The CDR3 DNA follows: TGTGCCAGCAGAGCCAGGGGGAATTCACCCCTCCACTTT. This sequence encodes CASRARGNSPLHF.

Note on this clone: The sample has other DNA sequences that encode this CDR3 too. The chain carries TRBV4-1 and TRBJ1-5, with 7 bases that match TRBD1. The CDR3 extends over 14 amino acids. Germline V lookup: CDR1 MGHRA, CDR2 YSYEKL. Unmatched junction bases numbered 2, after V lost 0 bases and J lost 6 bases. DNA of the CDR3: TGCGCCAGCAGCCAAGAGACAGGGATTCAGCCCCAGCATTTT. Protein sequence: CASSQETGIQPQHF.

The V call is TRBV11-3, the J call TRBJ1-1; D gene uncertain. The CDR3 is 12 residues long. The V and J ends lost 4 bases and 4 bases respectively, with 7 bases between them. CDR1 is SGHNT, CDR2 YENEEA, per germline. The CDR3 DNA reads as TGTGCCAGCAGCTCCCCGGGCACTGAAGCTTTCTTT. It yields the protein CASSSPGTEAFF.

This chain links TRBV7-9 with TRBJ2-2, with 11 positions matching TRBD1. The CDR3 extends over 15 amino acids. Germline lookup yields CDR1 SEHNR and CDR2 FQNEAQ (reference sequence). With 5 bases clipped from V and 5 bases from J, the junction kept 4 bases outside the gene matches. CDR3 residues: CASSRGQGVTGELFF. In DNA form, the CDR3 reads TGTGCCAGCAGCCGGGGACAGGGGGTTACCGGGGAGCTGTTTTTT.

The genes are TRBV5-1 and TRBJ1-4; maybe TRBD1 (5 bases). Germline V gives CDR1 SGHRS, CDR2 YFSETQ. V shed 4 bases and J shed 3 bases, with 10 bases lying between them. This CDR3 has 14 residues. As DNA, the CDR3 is TGCGCCAGCAGCCCCCAGGGTCCTAATGAAAAACTGTTTTTT. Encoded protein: CASSPQGPNEKLFF.